Presented here are 30 T cell receptor beta chains from one specimen sequenced in a study of T cells after yellow fever vaccination. From the 5' RACE reads, TCRdb called clonotypes with MiXCR, one entry per CDR3 protein. The data contain about 320,000 distinct CDR3 sequences, 3.5% to 4.5% of them singletons. The material sequenced was PBMCs, taken 15 days after the yellow fever booster vaccination. The receptors were gathered from a man younger than 35 who received the YFV17D yellow fever vaccine.

Ten or more counts support this clonotype. This chain joins TRBV5-1 and TRBJ1-4, with D tentatively TRBD1 (5 bases). Germline lookup yields CDR1 SGHRS and CDR2 YFSETQ. This CDR3 comprises 14 residues. The ends were cut back, 0 bases at V and 12 bases at J, with 15 bases in the middle. The CDR3 nucleotides read TGCGCCAGCAGCTTGGCAATGTATGGGGGAGAACTGTTTTTT. As protein: CASSLAMYGGELFF.

In its sample, this clonotype was seen many times. V and J are TRBV7-2 and TRBJ2-1, with 12 bases that match TRBD2. The germline V gene encodes CDR1 SGHTA and CDR2 FQGNSA. The CDR3 loop spans 15 amino acids. The V and J ends lost 6 bases and 4 bases, in that order; junction bases with no gene match: 4. CDR3 residues: CASRSTSGGYNEQFF. Written as DNA, the CDR3 is TGTGCCAGCAGATCGACTAGCGGGGGTTACAATGAGCAGTTCTTC.

This clonotype was found a few times. This chain connects TRBV3-1 to TRBJ2-3, with D hard to call. The CDR3 has 15 amino acids. V was pared by 0 bases and J by 2 bases, with 9 bases between. Germline loops: CDR1 LGHDT, CDR2 YNNKEL (reference sequence). CDR3 sequence: CASSQEGWSTDTQYF. DNA for the CDR3: TGTGCCAGCAGCCAAGAAGGCTGGTCCACAGATACGCAGTATTTT.

This clonotype was seen ten or more times. The chain links TRBV4-2 to TRBJ2-3; 7 bases agree with TRBD2. The germline gives CDR1 LGHNA, CDR2 YNFKEQ. The V and J ends lost 4 bases and 2 bases, in that order; junction bases with no gene match: 6. The CDR3 consists of 15 residues. The CDR3 coding sequence is TGTGCCAGCAGCCGAGACGGGGGGATCACAGATACGCAGTATTTT. It translates to CASSRDGGITDTQYF.

This clonotype has at least ten counts. The J gene is TRBJ1-1, the V gene TRBV6-2 or TRBV6-3, with unresolved D. The ends were cut back, 6 bases at V and 12 bases at J, with 17 bases in the middle. The CDR3 covers 12 residues. Germline V gene data show CDR1 as MNHEY and CDR2 as SVGEGT. CDR3 DNA sequence: TGTGCCAGCAGCCCCGCTCTACGAACGACTTTCTTT. The encoded protein is CASSPALRTTFF.

This clonotype was counted at least ten times. The chain carries TRBV6-2 or TRBV6-3 and TRBJ1-6; weak D call: TRBD1 (5 bases). CDR3 size: 15 residues. V was pared by 2 bases and J by 9 bases, with 14 bases between. Germline CDR1 MNHEY, CDR2 SVGEGT. The CDR3 here is CASSYVWAGSSPLHF. The CDR3 nucleotides are TGTGCCAGCAGTTACGTATGGGCAGGGAGTTCACCCCTCCACTTT.

This clonotype was seen at least ten times. This CDR3 reads CASSLGVSGGQETQYF. CDR3 in DNA: TGTGCCAGCAGCTTAGGCGTTAGCGGGGGGCAAGAGACCCAGTACTTC. The chain joins TRBV7-2 to TRBJ2-5; 10 bases match TRBD2. The CDR3 sequence is 16 residues long. CDR1 is SGHTA, CDR2 FQGNSA, per germline. Trimming cost V 1 base and J 2 bases; bases outside gene matches: 4.

This clonotype was counted ten times or more. V and J are TRBV20-1 and TRBJ2-2; TRBD1 aligns across 8 bases. Trimming removed 5 bases from V and 4 bases from J; junction bases left unmatched: 0. Germline V lookup: CDR1 DFQATT, CDR2 SNEGSKA (reference sequence). This CDR3 is 12 amino acids long. The CDR3 loop is CSAGTGTGELFF. The CDR3 bases are TGCAGTGCTGGGACAGGCACCGGGGAGCTGTTTTTT.

This clonotype was seen at least ten times. The genes are TRBV7-9 and TRBJ2-1, with TRBD1 as a possible D gene (6 bases). Looked up from germline, CDR1 is SEHNR and CDR2 is FQNEAQ (reference sequence). The CDR3 spans 13 residues. V was trimmed by 6 bases and J by 4 bases, leaving 10 bases between them. The CDR3 DNA is TGTGCCAGCAGTTGGGGGACATACAATGAGCAGTTCTTC. It translates to CASSWGTYNEQFF.

This clonotype was counted many times. This chain connects TRBV5-1 to TRBJ2-3; 8 nucleotides line up with TRBD1. The CDR3 totals 14 residues. Germline loops: CDR1 SGHRS, CDR2 YFSETQ. After removal of 7 bases from V and 2 bases from J, the junction contained 6 bases not matched to a gene. CDR3 DNA sequence: TGCGCCAGCTTCGGACAGGGCCACACAGATACGCAGTATTTT. It codes for CASFGQGHTDTQYF.

The chain carries TRBV2 and TRBJ2-5, with TRBD2 matching over 8 bases. The CDR3 runs to 14 residues. CDR1 and CDR2 (germline): SNHLY, FYNNEI. V gave up 4 bases and J gave up 4 bases; unmatched junction bases: 5. CDR3 nucleotides: TGTGCCAGCAGTGGCGGCGGGGGGAGAGAGACCCAGTACTTC. Translating gives CASSGGGGRETQYF.

The genes are TRBV6-1 and TRBJ1-1, with D perhaps TRBD1 (5 bases). CDR1 MNHNS and CDR2 SASEGT come from the germline V gene. CDR3 size: 14 residues. V lost 6 bases and J lost 0, with 11 bases in between. In DNA, the CDR3 is TGTGCCAGCAGCCCGACAGTCGTGAACACTGAAGCTTTCTTT. Translating it yields CASSPTVVNTEAFF.

This clonotype was seen many times. The rearrangement uses TRBV19 and TRBJ1-2, with unresolved D. Per the germline V gene, CDR1 is LNHDA and CDR2 is SQIVND (reference sequence). The ends were cut back, 3 bases at V and 7 bases at J, with 12 bases in the middle. This CDR3 comprises 13 residues. The CDR3: CASSMTGNSGYTF. As DNA, the CDR3 is TGTGCCAGTAGTATGACCGGGAATTCTGGCTACACCTTC.

This clonotype was detected many times. This chain uses TRBV11-2 with TRBJ2-5; 7 nucleotides match TRBD1. Germline loops: CDR1 SGHAT, CDR2 FQNNGV. V was clipped by 5 bases and J by 1 base; unmatched bases: 4. CDR3 length: 14 amino acids. The DNA for the CDR3 is TGTGCCAGCAGCCCAGGGGGTACCCAAGAGACCCAGTACTTC. Its translation is CASSPGGTQETQYF.

This clonotype was found many times. This chain connects TRBV4-1 to TRBJ2-5; 9 positions match TRBD1. V lost 6 bases to trimming and J lost 4 bases; unmatched junction nucleotides: 3. The CDR3 runs to 13 residues. The V gene's germline CDR1 is MGHRA and CDR2 YSYEKL. CDR3 residues: CASRLQGAETQYF. CDR3 nucleotides: TGCGCCAGCAGGCTACAGGGGGCAGAGACCCAGTACTTC.

This clonotype was counted many times. The chain employs TRBV12-3 or TRBV12-4 and TRBJ1-1; D is unclear. This CDR3 comprises 12 residues. Trimming removed 0 bases from V and 5 bases from J, with 4 bases in between. The CDR3: CASSLAVTEAFF. For the CDR3, the DNA is TGTGCCAGCAGTTTAGCGGTTACTGAAGCTTTCTTT.

This rearrangement joins TRBV27 to TRBJ1-2; 8 bases agree with TRBD1. Per germline, CDR1 MNHEY and CDR2 SMNVEV (reference sequence). This CDR3 comprises 14 residues. V shed 6 bases and J 3 bases; nucleotides not matched to a gene: 6. The CDR3 loop reads CASSLTGGHYGYTF. In nucleotides, the CDR3 is TGTGCCAGCAGCCTCACAGGGGGTCACTATGGCTACACCTTC.

The chain joins TRBV6-5 to TRBJ2-5, with a tentative D call TRBD1 (6 bases). CDR1 and CDR2 from the germline V gene are MNHEY and SVGAGI. Trimming left V 5 bases short and J 5 bases short, with 12 bases between. This CDR3 region has 13 residues. This chain's CDR3 is CASSRQEAETQYF. The CDR3 nucleotides are TGTGCCAGCAGTCGACAGGAGGCGGAGACCCAGTACTTC.

The chain uses TRBV7-6 and TRBJ2-5; TRBD1 matches at 8 bases. Trimming at V came to 5 bases and at J to 7 bases, leaving 15 bases not matched to a gene. The CDR3 contains 16 residues. Germline lookup yields CDR1 SGHVS and CDR2 FNYEAQ. In DNA form, the CDR3 reads TGTGCCAGCAGCCCTACATACCGGGACAGGCAACGGACCCAGTACTTC. This sequence encodes CASSPTYRDRQRTQYF.

This clonotype was recorded at least ten times. The chain links TRBV29-1 to TRBJ1-1; D unclear. The CDR3 spans 12 residues. Trimming took 4 bases from V and 0 from J, leaving 6 bases between them. Germline values: CDR1 SQVTM, CDR2 ANQGSEA. CDR3 in amino acids: CSVGSMNTEAFF. In DNA, the CDR3 is TGCAGCGTTGGGAGCATGAACACTGAAGCTTTCTTT.

This clonotype was found many times. The chain uses TRBV7-2 and TRBJ1-2; 10 bases align to TRBD1. This CDR3 has 14 amino acids. Germline CDR1 reads SGHTA; CDR2 reads FQGNSA. V was pared by 6 bases and J by 3 bases, with 4 bases of the junction left unmatched. The CDR3, as DNA: TGTGCCAGCAGGTCCGGGACAGGGGACTATGGCTACACCTTC. The encoded protein is CASRSGTGDYGYTF.

This clonotype was recorded many times. The chain is built from TRBV7-2 and TRBJ2-5; D gene unclear. This CDR3 contains 13 residues. CDR1 and CDR2 (germline): SGHTA, FQGNSA. Trimming removed 3 bases at V and 5 bases at J, with 10 bases between. CDR3 protein: CASSFGFPETQYF. CDR3 DNA: TGTGCCAGCAGCTTTGGTTTTCCTGAGACCCAGTACTTC.

This clonotype appeared many times. This chain joins TRBV12-3 or TRBV12-4 and TRBJ1-2, with D possibly matching TRBD1 (6 bases). Trimming left V 6 bases short and J 12 bases short, with 17 bases between. The CDR3 sequence is 12 residues long. CDR3 nucleotides: TGTGCCAGCAGAGATGACAGGTTCAGAGACACCTTC. Translation gives CASRDDRFRDTF.

This clonotype has more than one count but fewer than ten. V and J are TRBV27 and TRBJ1-6, with 9 bases identical to TRBD1. This CDR3 is built from 14 residues. From germline, CDR1 is MNHEY and CDR2 SMNVEV (reference sequence). V shed 6 bases, J shed 10 bases, and the junction held 7 bases outside the gene matches. The CDR3 here is CASSIRDRDSPLHF. CDR3 bases: TGTGCCAGCAGCATCCGGGACAGGGACTCACCCCTCCACTTT.

This chain uses TRBV5-1 with TRBJ2-1, with TRBD1 matching 9 bases. The CDR3 runs 16 residues. Germline V gives CDR1 SGHRS, CDR2 YFSETQ. V was clipped by 6 bases and J by 6 bases; unmatched bases: 13. CDR3 sequence reads: CASTDRGDRVFNEQFF. CDR3 DNA sequence: TGCGCCAGCACCGACCGGGGGGACAGGGTATTCAATGAGCAGTTCTTC. Based on the CDR3 plus reference TRBV5-1 and TRBJ2-1, the full variable domain is KAGVTQTPRYLIKTRGQQVTLSCSPISGHRSVSWYQQTPGQGLQFLFEYFSETQRNKGNFPGRFSGRQFSNSRSEMNVSTLELGDSALYLCASTDRGDRVFNEQFFGPGTRLTVL.

This clonotype was detected ten times or more. The rearrangement joins TRBV7-8 to TRBJ2-7, with 10 bases fitting TRBD2. There are 13 residues in the CDR3. Germline CDR1 SGHVS, CDR2 FQNEAQ. Losses at the gene ends were 5 bases for V and 2 bases for J; bases not matched to a gene: 0. The CDR3 DNA sequence: TGTGCCAGCAGCGGACTAGCGGCCTACGAGCAGTACGTC. Its translation: CASSGLAAYEQYV.

The table lists this clonotype with many counts. V and J are TRBV4-3 and TRBJ2-7; 8 bases agree with TRBD1. Germline V gene sequence: CDR1 LGHNA, CDR2 YSLEER. This CDR3 is built from 15 residues. Losses at the gene ends were 4 bases for V and 4 bases for J; bases not matched to a gene: 9. CDR3 bases: TGCGCCAGCAGCCCGTCGGACAGGGTTCGGTACGAGCAGTACTTC. It specifies CASSPSDRVRYEQYF.

A word on this clonotype: This probably arose from a read error, given a far larger clone one base away. V and J are TRBV7-9 and TRBJ2-5; D is undetermined. Germline V gene data show CDR1 as SEHNR and CDR2 as FQNEAQ (reference sequence). The CDR3 contains 11 residues. Deletions cut 2 bases from V and 5 bases from J, with 3 bases between. The CDR3 protein is CASSLHETQYF. Here the CDR3 DNA reads TGTGCCAGCAGCTTACACGAGACCCAGTACTTC. Full variable domain (remainder filled in from reference TRBV7-9 and TRBJ2-5): DTGVSQNPRHKITKRGQNVTFRCDPISEHNRLYWYRQTLGQGPEFLTYFQNEAQLEKSRLLSDRFSAERPKGSFSTLEIQRTEQGDSAMYLCASSLHETQYFGPGTRLLVL.

This sequence joins TRBV5-1 and TRBJ1-2; a possible D gene is TRBD1 (6 bases). The germline CDR1 and CDR2 sequences are SGHRS and YFSETQ. The CDR3 covers 13 residues. Trimming took off 0 bases at V and 8 bases at J, with 11 bases between the two ends. The CDR3 sequence is CASSLGGTWGYTF. CDR3 nucleotide sequence: TGCGCCAGCAGCTTGGGTGGGACATGGGGCTACACCTTC.

This clonotype was counted at least ten times. The genes are TRBV27 and TRBJ1-2; D may be TRBD1 (5 bases). CDR3 length: 15 amino acids. CDR1 and CDR2 from the germline V gene are MNHEY and SMNVEV (reference sequence). V lost 4 bases and J 8 bases, leaving 20 bases between the germline ends. CDR3 in DNA: TGTGCCAGCAGTTCCGGTGACAGCCTAAAGGGGGGCTACACCTTC. Protein: CASSSGDSLKGGYTF.